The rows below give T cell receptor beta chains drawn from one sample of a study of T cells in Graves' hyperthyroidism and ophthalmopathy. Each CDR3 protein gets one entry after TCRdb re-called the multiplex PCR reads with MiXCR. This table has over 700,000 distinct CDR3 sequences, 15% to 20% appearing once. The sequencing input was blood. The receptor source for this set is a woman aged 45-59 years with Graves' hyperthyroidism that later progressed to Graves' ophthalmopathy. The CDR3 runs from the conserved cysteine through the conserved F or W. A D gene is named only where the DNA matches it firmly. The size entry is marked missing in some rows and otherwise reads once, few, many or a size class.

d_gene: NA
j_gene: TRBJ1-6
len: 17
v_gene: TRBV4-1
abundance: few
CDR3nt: TGCGCCAGCAGCCAAGAGGGAGATAGCTCCTATAATTCACCCCTCCACTTT
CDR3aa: CASSQEGDSSYNSPLHF

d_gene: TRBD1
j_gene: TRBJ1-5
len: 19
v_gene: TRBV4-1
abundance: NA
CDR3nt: TGCGCCAGCAGCCGCCAACATTCCAGGACAGGGACGAGCGGTCAGCCCCAGCATTTT
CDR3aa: CASSRQHSRTGTSGQPQHF

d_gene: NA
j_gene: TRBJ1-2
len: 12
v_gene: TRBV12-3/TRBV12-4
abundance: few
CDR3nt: TGTGCCAGCAGTTTCTGGGAGTATGGCTACACCTTC
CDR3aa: CASSFWEYGYTF

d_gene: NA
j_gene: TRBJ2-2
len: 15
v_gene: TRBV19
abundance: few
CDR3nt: TGTGCCAGTAGTATTTCCGGGGTCGACACCGGGGAGCTGTTTTTT
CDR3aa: CASSISGVDTGELFF

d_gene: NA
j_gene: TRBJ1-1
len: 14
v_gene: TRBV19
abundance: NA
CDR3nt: TGTGCCAGTAGAATAACAGGGATGAACACTGAAGCTTTCTTT
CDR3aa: CASRITGMNTEAFF

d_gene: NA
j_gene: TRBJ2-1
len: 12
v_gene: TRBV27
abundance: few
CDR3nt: TGTGCCAGCAGCCGAACCTACAATGAGCAGTTCTTC
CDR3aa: CASSRTYNEQFF

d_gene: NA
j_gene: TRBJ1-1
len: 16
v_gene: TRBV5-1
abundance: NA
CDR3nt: TGCGCCAGCAGCTCACGCTCCGTGGGGGCAGATACTGAAGCTTTCTTT
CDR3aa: CASSSRSVGADTEAFF

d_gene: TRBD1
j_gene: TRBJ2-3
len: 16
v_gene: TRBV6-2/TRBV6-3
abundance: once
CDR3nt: TGTGCCAGCAGTTTCCTGACAGGGGGTAGGCCAGATACGCAGTATTTT
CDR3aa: CASSFLTGGRPDTQYF

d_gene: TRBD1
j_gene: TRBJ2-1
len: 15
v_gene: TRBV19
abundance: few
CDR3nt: TGTGCCAGTAGTATGGGACAGAGCTCCTACAATGAGCAGTTCTTC
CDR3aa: CASSMGQSSYNEQFF

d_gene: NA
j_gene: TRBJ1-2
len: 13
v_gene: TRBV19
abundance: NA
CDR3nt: TGTGCCAGTGACCAAGGGGGTGAATATGGCTACACCTTC
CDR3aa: CASDQGGEYGYTF

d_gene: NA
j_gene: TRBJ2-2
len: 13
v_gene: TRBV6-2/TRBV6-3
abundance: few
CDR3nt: TGTGCCAGCATCTGGCCGAACACCGGGGAGCTGTTTTTT
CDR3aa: CASIWPNTGELFF

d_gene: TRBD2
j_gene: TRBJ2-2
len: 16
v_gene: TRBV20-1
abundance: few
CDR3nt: TGCAGTGCTGCCGCTCTAGCGGGGGTCGCTACCGGGGAGCTGTTTTTT
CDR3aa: CSAAALAGVATGELFF

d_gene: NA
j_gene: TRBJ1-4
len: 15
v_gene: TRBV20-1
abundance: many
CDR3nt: TGCAGTGCTACGGTGGGAGGTGCGGCTAATGAAAAACTGTTTTTT
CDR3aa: CSATVGGAANEKLFF

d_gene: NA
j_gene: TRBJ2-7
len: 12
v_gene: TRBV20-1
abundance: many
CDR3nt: TGCAGTGCTAGAGATGTCTCCTACGAGCAGTACTTC
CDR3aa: CSARDVSYEQYF

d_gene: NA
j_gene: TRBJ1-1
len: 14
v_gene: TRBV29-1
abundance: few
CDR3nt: TGCAGCGTTGAACTCGGCGACCTGAACACTGAAGCTTTCTTT
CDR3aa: CSVELGDLNTEAFF

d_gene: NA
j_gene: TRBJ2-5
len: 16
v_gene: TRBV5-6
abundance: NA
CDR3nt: TGTGCCAGCAGCCGGGTGGACAGTGCCCAAGGGGAGGCCCAGTACTTC
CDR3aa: CASSRVDSAQGEAQYF

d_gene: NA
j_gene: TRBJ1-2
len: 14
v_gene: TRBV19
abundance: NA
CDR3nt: TGTGCCAGTAGTATCCTAACAGGCAACTATGGCTACACCTTC
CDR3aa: CASSILTGNYGYTF

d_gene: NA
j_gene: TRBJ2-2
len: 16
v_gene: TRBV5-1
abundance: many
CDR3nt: TGCGCCAGCAGCTCGAGACAGTTTACGAACACCGGGGAGCTGTTTTTT
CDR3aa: CASSSRQFTNTGELFF

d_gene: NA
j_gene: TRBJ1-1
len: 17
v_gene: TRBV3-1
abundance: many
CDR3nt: TGTGCCAGCAGCCAAGATCTTCGGGCGAGGATGAACACTGAAGCTTTCTTT
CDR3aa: CASSQDLRARMNTEAFF

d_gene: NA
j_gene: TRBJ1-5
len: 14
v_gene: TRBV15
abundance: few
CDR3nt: TGTGCCACCAGCCCCCGAGTGCGCAATCAGCCCCAGCATTTT
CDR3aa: CATSPRVRNQPQHF

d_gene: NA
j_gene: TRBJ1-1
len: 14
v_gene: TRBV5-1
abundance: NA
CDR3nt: TGCGCCAGCAGCTTGGAGGGTTTTCGGGCTGAAGCTTTCTTT
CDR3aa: CASSLEGFRAEAFF

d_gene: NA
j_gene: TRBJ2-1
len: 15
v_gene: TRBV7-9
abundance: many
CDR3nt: TGTGCCAGCAGCTTTCAATTGGTTGCCTACAATGAGCAGTTCTTC
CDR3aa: CASSFQLVAYNEQFF

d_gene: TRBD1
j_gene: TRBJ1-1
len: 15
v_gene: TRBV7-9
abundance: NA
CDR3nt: TGTGCCAGCAGCCAAGATCGACAGGGCTACACTGAAGCTTTCTTT
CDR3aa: CASSQDRQGYTEAFF

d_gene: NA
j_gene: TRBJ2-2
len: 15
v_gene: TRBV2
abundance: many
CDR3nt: TGTGCCAGCCACTCCGGGACAACGAACACCGGGGAGCTGTTTTTT
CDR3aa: CASHSGTTNTGELFF

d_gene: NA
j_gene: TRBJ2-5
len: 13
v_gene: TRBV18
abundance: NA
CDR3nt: TGTGCCAGCTCACCACGGATCCCAGAGACCCAGTACTTC
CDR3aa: CASSPRIPETQYF

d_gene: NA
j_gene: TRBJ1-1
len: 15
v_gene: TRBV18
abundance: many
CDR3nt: TGTGCCAGCTCACCCCTGTTAGTGGGGGACACTGAAGCTTTCTTT
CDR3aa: CASSPLLVGDTEAFF

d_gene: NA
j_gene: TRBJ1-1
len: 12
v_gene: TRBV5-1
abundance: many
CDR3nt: TGCGCCAGCAGACGAACCAACACTGAAGCTTTCTTT
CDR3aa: CASRRTNTEAFF

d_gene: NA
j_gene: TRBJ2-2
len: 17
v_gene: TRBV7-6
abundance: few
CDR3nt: TGTGCCAGCAGCTCCCCCGGATTAGGAACGAACACCGGGGAGCTGTTTTTT
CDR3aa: CASSSPGLGTNTGELFF

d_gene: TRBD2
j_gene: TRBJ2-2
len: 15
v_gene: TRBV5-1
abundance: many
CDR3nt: TGCGCCAGTGGGACTAGCGGAGGGAACACCGGGGAGCTGTTTTTT
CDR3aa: CASGTSGGNTGELFF

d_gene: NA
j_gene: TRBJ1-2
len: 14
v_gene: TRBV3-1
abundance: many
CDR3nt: TGTGCCAGCAGCTTGACGGACAGCAACTATGGCTACACCTTC
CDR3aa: CASSLTDSNYGYTF

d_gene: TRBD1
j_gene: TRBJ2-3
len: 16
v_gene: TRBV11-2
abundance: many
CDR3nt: TGTGCCAGCAGCCCCCCTTACAGGGGGAGTACAGATACGCAGTATTTT
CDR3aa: CASSPPYRGSTDTQYF

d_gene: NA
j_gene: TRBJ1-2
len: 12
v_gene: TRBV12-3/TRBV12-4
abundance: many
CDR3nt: TGTGCCAGCAGCACACAGGGACGTGGCTACACCTTC
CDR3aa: CASSTQGRGYTF

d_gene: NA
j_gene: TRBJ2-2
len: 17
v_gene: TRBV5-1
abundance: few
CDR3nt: TGCGCCAGCACCTATTTTCCGGGCGTCGAAAGCACCGGGGAGCTGTTTTTT
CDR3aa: CASTYFPGVESTGELFF

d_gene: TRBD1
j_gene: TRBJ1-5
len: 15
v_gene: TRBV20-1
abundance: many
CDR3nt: TGCAGTGCTAGACCACCGGGACAGGGGAATCAGCCCCAGCATTTT
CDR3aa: CSARPPGQGNQPQHF

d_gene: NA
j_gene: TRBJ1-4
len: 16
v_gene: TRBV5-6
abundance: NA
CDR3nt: TGTGCCAGCAGCCGCGTACGGGGGGACCCACATGAAAAACTGTTTTTT
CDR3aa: CASSRVRGDPHEKLFF

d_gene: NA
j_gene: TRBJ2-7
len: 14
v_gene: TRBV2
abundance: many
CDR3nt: TGTGCCAGCTGGGGGGCAGGGGGCTCCTACGAGCAGTACTTC
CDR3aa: CASWGAGGSYEQYF

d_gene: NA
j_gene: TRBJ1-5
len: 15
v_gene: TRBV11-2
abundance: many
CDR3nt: TGTGCCAGCAGCTTGTGGGGTGATAGCAATCAGCCCCAGCATTTT
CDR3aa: CASSLWGDSNQPQHF

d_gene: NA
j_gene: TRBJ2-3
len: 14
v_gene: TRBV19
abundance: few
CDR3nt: TGTGCCAGTAGTATAACGGCGGACACAGATACGCAGTATTTT
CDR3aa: CASSITADTDTQYF

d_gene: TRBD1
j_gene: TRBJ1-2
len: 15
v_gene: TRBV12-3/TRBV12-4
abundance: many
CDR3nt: TGTGCCAGCAGTTTAATGTCAGGGGGAGGATATGGCTACACCTTC
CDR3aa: CASSLMSGGGYGYTF

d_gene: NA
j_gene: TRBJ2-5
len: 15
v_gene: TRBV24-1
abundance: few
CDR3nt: TGTGCCACCAGTGACGGAAGACGGCCCCAAGAGACCCAGTACTTC
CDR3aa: CATSDGRRPQETQYF

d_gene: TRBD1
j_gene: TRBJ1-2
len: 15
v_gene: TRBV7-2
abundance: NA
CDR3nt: TGTGCCAGCAGCTCTCGGACAGGGGAGGGTCGGGGCTACACCTTC
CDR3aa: CASSSRTGEGRGYTF

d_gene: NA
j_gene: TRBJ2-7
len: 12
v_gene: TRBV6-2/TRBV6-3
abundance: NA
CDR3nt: TGTGCCAGCAGTTACGGACCCCTCGAGCAGTACTTC
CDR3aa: CASSYGPLEQYF

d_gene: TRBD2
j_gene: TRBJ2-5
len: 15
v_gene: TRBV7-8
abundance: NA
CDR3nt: TGTGCCAGCAGCTTAGCCCTAGCGGGGGGGCGGACCCAGTACTTC
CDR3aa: CASSLALAGGRTQYF

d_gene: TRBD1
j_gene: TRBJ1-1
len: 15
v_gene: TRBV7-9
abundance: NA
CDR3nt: TGTGCCAGCAGCTTAGTCGCGGACAGGGGCACTGAAGCTTTCTTT
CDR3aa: CASSLVADRGTEAFF

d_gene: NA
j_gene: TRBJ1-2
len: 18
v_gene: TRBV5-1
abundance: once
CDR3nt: TGCGCCAGCAGCTTGGTTGGGGCCGGGACGGCCCCTAACTATGGCTACACCTTC
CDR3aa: CASSLVGAGTAPNYGYTF

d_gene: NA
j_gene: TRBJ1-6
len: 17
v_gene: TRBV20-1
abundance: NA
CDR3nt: TGCAGTGCACCCCAAGGCGGGAGCCTCTCCTATAATTCACCCCTCCACTTT
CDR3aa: CSAPQGGSLSYNSPLHF

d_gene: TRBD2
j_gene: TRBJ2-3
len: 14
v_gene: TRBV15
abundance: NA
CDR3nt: TGTGCCACCGGGCGGGGGGTTGACACAGATACGCAGTATTTT
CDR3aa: CATGRGVDTDTQYF

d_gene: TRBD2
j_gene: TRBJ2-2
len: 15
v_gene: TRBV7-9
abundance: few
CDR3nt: TGTGCCAGCAGCTTGGGACTAACTCTCTCCGGGGAGCTGCTTTTT
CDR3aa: CASSLGLTLSGELLF

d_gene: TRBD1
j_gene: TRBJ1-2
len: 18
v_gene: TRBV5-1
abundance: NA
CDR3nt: TGCGCCAGCAGCTTGGCCCCGGGGACAGGAAGAAACGACTATGGCTACACCTTC
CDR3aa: CASSLAPGTGRNDYGYTF

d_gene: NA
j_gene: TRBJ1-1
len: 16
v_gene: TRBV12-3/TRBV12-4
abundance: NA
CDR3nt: TGTGCCAGCAGTTTAGAGGTTGAGGGTTTCAACACTGAAGCTTTCTTT
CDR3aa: CASSLEVEGFNTEAFF

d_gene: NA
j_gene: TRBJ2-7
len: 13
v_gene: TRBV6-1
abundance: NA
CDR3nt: TGTGCCAGCAGTGAGAGGGATCCATACGAGCAGTACTTC
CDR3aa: CASSERDPYEQYF

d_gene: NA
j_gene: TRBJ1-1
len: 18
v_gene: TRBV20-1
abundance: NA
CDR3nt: TGCAGTGCTAGAGATCTTCGAGGGGGGGGCGCCCGGGGCACTGAAGCTTTCTTT
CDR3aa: CSARDLRGGGARGTEAFF

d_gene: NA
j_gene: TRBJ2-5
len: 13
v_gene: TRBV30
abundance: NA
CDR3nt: TGTGCCTCCTCGATGGGGGCCCAAGAGACCCAGTACTTC
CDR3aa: CASSMGAQETQYF